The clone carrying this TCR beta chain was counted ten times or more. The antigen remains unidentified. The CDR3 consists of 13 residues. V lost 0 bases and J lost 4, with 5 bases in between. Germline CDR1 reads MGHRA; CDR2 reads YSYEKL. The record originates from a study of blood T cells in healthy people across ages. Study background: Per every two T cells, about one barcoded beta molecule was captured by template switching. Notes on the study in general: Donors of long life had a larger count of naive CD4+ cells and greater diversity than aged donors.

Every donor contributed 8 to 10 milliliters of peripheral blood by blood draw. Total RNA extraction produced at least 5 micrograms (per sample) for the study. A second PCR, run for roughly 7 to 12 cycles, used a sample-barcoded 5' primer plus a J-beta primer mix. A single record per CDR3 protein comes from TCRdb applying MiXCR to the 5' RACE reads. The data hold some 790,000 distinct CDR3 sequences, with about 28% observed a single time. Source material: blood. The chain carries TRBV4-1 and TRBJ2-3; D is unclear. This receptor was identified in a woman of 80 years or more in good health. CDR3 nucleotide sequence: TGCGCCAGCAGCCAAGATCTTGCAGATACGCAGTATTTT. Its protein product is CASSQDLADTQYF.